This T cell receptor (beta chain) is from a study of molecular identifiers for immune sequencing clone quantification. Findings and caveats of the study: Among effectors, clones above 20 RNA copies held over 99% of molecules; among naive cells, under 1%. Spiked Jurkat TCR RNA originating from one cell could reportedly be identified amid approximately 900,000 naive cells. Barcodes shared by identical TCR molecules could lead to underestimated sizes of highly expanded clones.

TCRdb re-called the PCR reads with MiXCR, one entry per CDR3 protein. The repertoire holds 20,000 or so distinct CDR3 sequences, about a fifth seen once, with over 6% in the top ten. CDR1 is LNHNV and CDR2 is YYDKDF in the germline V gene (reference sequence). The CDR3 has 16 amino acids. V dropped 5 bases and J dropped 4; count of bases not matched to a gene: 9. Researchers sorted naive CD8 T cells as cells that were CD8+CD4-CCR7+CD45RA+. About this clonotype itself: Its specificity is unknown.

The TCR was taken from a human donor in good health. Some libraries in this study had Jurkat cell RNA spiked in. The chain couples TRBV15 to TRBJ2-1, with TRBD2 matching 9 bases. The sequenced sample was naive CD8+ T cells from blood, with Jurkat cell RNA spiked in. The subset denotes: FACS-sorted CD8+CD4-CCR7+CD45RA+ naive T cells. CDR3 loop: CATSGRTSARYNEQFF. CDR3 coding DNA: TGTGCCACCAGCGGACGGACTAGCGCCAGATACAATGAGCAGTTCTTC.